A single sample gave rise to the 12 T cell receptor beta chains below, sequenced in a study of blood T cell repertoires in COVID-19 (dated by TCRdb to about 2020). The method behind the library was the immunoSEQ multiplex PCR assay. The immuneACCESS repertoire file appears here via TCRdb, limited to in-frame rearrangements. These files lack a portion of the clones; in checked studies, under half of the deficit traces to unresolved V genes, and the cause of the others is not known. The sample records roughly 150,000 clones, around 87% of which are singletons. The ten top clones hold around 14% of the sample. The sample comprised peripheral blood. The receptors were gathered from a middle-aged woman with acute or convalescent COVID-19.

The chain uses TRBV7-9 and TRBJ1-1, with D perhaps matching TRBD1 (6 bases). CDR1 and CDR2 from the germline V gene are SEHNR and FQNEAQ (reference sequence). The CDR3 contains 17 residues. Trimming stripped 6 bases from V and 3 bases from J, with 23 bases between. The DNA of the CDR3 is TGTGCCAGCAGATCCACCTACTTGACAGGTAGGGACACTGAAGCTTTCTTT. Translating gives CASRSTYLTGRDTEAFF.

J is TRBJ2-7 and V is TRBV5-1; 9 bases align to TRBD1. The CDR3 contains 15 residues. Germline trimming cut 4 bases from V and 4 bases from J; bases unmatched to any gene: 9. Looked up from germline, CDR1 is SGHRS and CDR2 is YFSETQ. CDR3 sequence: CASSPQTGGDYEQYF. The CDR3 DNA sequence: TGCGCCAGCAGCCCCCAGACAGGGGGTGATTACGAGCAGTACTTC.

V gene TRBV9 combines with J gene TRBJ2-2; 8 bases are a match to TRBD2. The CDR3 has 17 residues. CDR1 is SGDLS and CDR2 is YYNGEE in the germline V gene. V dropped 3 bases and J dropped 5; count of bases not matched to a gene: 12. CDR3 bases: TGTGCCAGCAGCGAAGGCTCAGCGGGAGAGGGTACCGGGGAGCTGTTTTTT. It specifies CASSEGSAGEGTGELFF.

The V and J genes are TRBV7-9 and TRBJ2-1; D is perhaps TRBD1 (5 bases). CDR1 is SEHNR and CDR2 is FQNEAQ in the germline V gene (reference sequence). Trimming took off 4 bases at V and 7 bases at J, with 11 bases between the two ends. This CDR3 is 13 amino acids long. Written as DNA, the CDR3 is TGTGCCAGCAGCTCCCGACAGTGGAATGAGCAGTTCTTC. Protein product: CASSSRQWNEQFF.

CDR3 protein: CASSIGLAGGTDTQYF. In DNA form, the CDR3 reads TGTGCCAGCAGCATCGGACTAGCGGGAGGTACAGATACGCAGTATTTT. The gene calls are TRBV7-9 and TRBJ2-3; 14 bases agree with TRBD2. This CDR3 comprises 16 residues. Losses at the gene ends were 5 bases for V and 3 bases for J; bases not matched to a gene: 4. The germline V gene has CDR1 SEHNR and CDR2 FQNEAQ (reference sequence).

This clone was found many times. The chain uses TRBV6-5 and TRBJ1-1; D call uncertain. The V and J ends lost 5 bases and 4 bases respectively, with 11 bases between them. Germline V CDR1 and CDR2: MNHEY, SVGAGI. This CDR3 comprises 13 residues. Written as DNA, the CDR3 is TGTGCCAGCAGTACGAGACAATTCACTGAAGCTTTCTTT. Translated, it gives CASSTRQFTEAFF.

The rearrangement links TRBV5-6 to TRBJ2-1; D call uncertain. Trimming removed 4 bases at V and 4 bases at J, with 6 bases between. This CDR3 region has 12 residues. Germline V gene lookup returns CDR1 SGHDT and CDR2 YYEEEE. The CDR3 is CASSPLYNEQFF. The CDR3 DNA follows: TGTGCCAGCAGCCCCCTATACAATGAGCAGTTCTTC.

The V gene is TRBV9, the J gene TRBJ1-1; TRBD1 is a possible D gene (5 bases). The CDR3 runs 18 residues. The germline CDR1 and CDR2 sequences are SGDLS and YYNGEE. Trimming stripped 0 bases from V and 4 bases from J, with 22 bases between. CDR3 nucleotides: TGTGCCAGCAGCGTAGAACCGGGGACTCTCTACTTAGGCACTGAAGCTTTCTTT. The encoded protein is CASSVEPGTLYLGTEAFF.

The CDR3 spells CASSQGQNSNQPQHF. In DNA form, the CDR3 reads TGTGCCAGCAGCCAAGGACAGAATAGCAATCAGCCCCAGCATTTT. The chain couples TRBV9 to TRBJ1-5; tentative D call: TRBD1 (6 bases). V lost 4 bases, J lost 0 bases, and 11 bases lay in between. CDR1 SGDLS and CDR2 YYNGEE come from the germline V gene. This CDR3 is 15 amino acids long.

This rearrangement joins TRBV27 to TRBJ1-5; perhaps TRBD1 as D (6 bases). Germline-derived CDR1 and CDR2 are MNHEY and SMNVEV (reference sequence). The CDR3 loop spans 14 amino acids. V was shortened by 5 bases and J by 5 bases, with 13 bases between the two germline ends. The CDR3 DNA sequence: TGTGCCAGCAGTCCATACAGGGATCATCAGCCCCAGCATTTT. Protein sequence: CASSPYRDHQPQHF.

V usage is TRBV27 and J usage is TRBJ1-5, with D possibly being TRBD1 (5 bases). The germline V and J ends were trimmed by 3 bases and 4 bases, with 10 bases remaining between them. CDR1 and CDR2 (germline): MNHEY, SMNVEV (reference sequence). CDR3 length: 14 amino acids. CDR3 region: CASSFIGGNQPQHF. The CDR3 DNA follows: TGTGCCAGCAGTTTCATCGGGGGTAATCAGCCCCAGCATTTT.

V gene TRBV6-5 combines with J gene TRBJ2-7; 12 nucleotides match TRBD2. V dropped 4 bases and J dropped 9; count of bases not matched to a gene: 4. This CDR3 contains 13 residues. Looked up from germline, CDR1 is MNHEY and CDR2 is SVGAGI. The CDR3 is CASSSGLAGLQYF. As DNA, the CDR3 is TGTGCCAGCAGTTCCGGACTAGCGGGACTGCAGTACTTC.